This TCR beta chain was sequenced for a study of human T cells and chemical hapten exposure. Overall study context: Cases of alopecia areata, totalis or universalis occurred in a predominantly female patient group.

As to time point: patch test 2, 6 weeks after DPC sensitization. The treatment is: therapeutic diphenylcyclopropenone sensitization with weekly scalp DPC. The V gene's germline CDR1 is MNHNS and CDR2 SASEGT. V lost 5 bases, J lost 6 bases, and 10 bases lay in between. The CDR3 contains 13 residues. TCRdb used MiXCR to reprocess the RACE reads, holding one entry per CDR3 protein. The sample has about 400,000 distinct CDR3 sequences, roughly 6.3% seen once; the top ten hold about 5.4%. The sample here was whole blood, taken in connection with sensitization to the hapten diphenylcyclopropenone (DPC). The V and J genes are TRBV6-1 and TRBJ2-2; either TRBD1 or TRBD2 may supply D (5 bases each). The clonotype originates from a young woman with alopecia areata. Some clones in this sample may be carry-over from other donors' samples. The CDR3 protein is CASSPRDPGELFF. The DNA of the CDR3 is TGTGCCAGCAGTCCCCGGGACCCCGGGGAGCTGTTTTTT.